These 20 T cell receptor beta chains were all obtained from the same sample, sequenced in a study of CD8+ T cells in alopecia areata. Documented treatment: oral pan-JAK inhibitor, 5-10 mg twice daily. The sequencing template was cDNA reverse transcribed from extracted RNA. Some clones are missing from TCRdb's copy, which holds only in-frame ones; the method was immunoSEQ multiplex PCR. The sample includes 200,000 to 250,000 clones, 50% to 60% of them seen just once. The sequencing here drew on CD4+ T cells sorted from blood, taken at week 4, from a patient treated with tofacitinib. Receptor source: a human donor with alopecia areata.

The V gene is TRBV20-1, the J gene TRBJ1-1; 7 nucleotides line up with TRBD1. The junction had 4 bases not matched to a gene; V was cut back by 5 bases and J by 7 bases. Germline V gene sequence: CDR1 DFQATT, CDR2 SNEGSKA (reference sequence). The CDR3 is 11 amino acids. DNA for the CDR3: TGCAGTGCTTCCCGGGACAGTGAAGCTTTCTTT. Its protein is CSASRDSEAFF.

CDR3: CASSFEQGNSPLHF. CDR3 DNA: TGTGCCAGCAGCTTTGAACAGGGGAACTCACCCCTCCACTTT. V and J are TRBV7-9 and TRBJ1-6; 7 bases are shared with TRBD1. The length of the CDR3 is 14 residues. The germline gives CDR1 SEHNR, CDR2 FQNEAQ (reference sequence). Trimming at V came to 3 bases and at J to 10 bases, leaving 6 bases not matched to a gene.

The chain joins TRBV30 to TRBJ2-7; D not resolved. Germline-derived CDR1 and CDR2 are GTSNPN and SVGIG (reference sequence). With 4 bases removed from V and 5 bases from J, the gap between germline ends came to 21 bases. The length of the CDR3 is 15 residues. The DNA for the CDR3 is TGTGCCTGGACGAGGTCGTTCGACTTGAGTCACGAGCAGTACTTC. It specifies CAWTRSFDLSHEQYF.

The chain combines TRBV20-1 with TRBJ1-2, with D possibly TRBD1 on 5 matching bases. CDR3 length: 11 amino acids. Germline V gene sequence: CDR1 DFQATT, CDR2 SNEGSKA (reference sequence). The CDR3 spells CSGGGTLGYTF. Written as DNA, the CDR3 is TGCAGCGGAGGAGGGACTCTTGGCTACACCTTC.

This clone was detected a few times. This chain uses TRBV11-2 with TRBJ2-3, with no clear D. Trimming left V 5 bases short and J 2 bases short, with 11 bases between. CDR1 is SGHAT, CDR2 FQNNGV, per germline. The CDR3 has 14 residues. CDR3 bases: TGTGCCAGCAGCCGAAACGGGTACACAGATACGCAGTATTTT. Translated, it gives CASSRNGYTDTQYF.

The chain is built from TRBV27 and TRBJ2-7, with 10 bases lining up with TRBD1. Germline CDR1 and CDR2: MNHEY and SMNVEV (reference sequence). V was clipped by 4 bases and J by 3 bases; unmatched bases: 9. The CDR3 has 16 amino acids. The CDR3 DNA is TGTGCCAGCAGTTCGCCAGCCGGGACAGGGGACTACGAGCAGTACTTC. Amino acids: CASSSPAGTGDYEQYF.

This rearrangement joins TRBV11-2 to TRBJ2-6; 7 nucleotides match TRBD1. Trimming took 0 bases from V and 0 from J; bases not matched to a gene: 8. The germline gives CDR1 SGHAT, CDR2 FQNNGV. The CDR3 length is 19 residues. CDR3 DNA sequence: TGTGCCAGCAGCTTAGATCTGTGGACAGGCAACTCTGGGGCCAACGTCCTGACTTTC. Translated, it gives CASSLDLWTGNSGANVLTF. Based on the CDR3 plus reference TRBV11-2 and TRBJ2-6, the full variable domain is EAGVAQSPRYKIIEKRQSVAFWCNPISGHATLYWYQQILGQGPKLLIQFQNNGVVDDSQLPKDRFSAERLKGVDSTLKIQPAKLEDSAVYLCASSLDLWTGNSGANVLTFGAGSRLTVL.

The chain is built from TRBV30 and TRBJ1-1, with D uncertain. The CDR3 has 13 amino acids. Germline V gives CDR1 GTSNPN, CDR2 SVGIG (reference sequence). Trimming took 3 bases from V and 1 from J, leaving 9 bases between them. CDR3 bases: TGTGCCTGGAGAAGGAATGGGAACACTGAAGCTTTCTTT. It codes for CAWRRNGNTEAFF. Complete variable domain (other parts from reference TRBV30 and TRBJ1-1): SQTIHQWPATLVQPVGSPLSLECTVEGTSNPNLYWYRQAAGRGLQLLFYSVGIGQISSEVPQNLSASRPQDRQFILSSKKLLLSDSGFYLCAWRRNGNTEAFFGQGTRLTVV.

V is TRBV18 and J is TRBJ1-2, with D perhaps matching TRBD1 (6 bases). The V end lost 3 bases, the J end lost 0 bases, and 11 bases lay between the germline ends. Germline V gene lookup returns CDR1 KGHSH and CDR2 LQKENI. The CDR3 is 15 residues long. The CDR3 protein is CASSPRTEANYGYTF. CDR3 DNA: TGTGCCAGCTCACCCAGGACAGAAGCTAACTATGGCTACACCTTC.

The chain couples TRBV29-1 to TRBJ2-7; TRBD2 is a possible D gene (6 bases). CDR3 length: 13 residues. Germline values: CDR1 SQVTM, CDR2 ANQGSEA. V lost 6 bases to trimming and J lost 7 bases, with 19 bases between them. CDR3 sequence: CSVGTSGMGEQYF. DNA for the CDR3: TGCAGCGTCGGGACTTCAGGGATGGGGGAGCAGTACTTC.

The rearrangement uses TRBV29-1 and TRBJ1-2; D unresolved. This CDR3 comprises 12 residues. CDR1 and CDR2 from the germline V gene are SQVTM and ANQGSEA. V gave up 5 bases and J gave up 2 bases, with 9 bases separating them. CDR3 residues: CSVLSENYGYTF. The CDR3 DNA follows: TGCAGCGTTTTAAGTGAAAACTATGGCTACACCTTC.

In DNA, the CDR3 is TGTGCCTGGGGAACGGACAGGGGCGATCAGCCCCAGCATTTT. Translation gives CAWGTDRGDQPQHF. The chain is built from TRBV30 and TRBJ1-5; 9 nucleotides align to TRBD1. Losses at the gene ends were 5 bases for V and 5 bases for J; bases not matched to a gene: 7. CDR1 is GTSNPN and CDR2 is SVGIG in the germline V gene (reference sequence). The CDR3 loop spans 14 amino acids. The entire variable domain, with the rest obtained from reference TRBV30 and TRBJ1-5, is as follows: SQTIHQWPATLVQPVGSPLSLECTVEGTSNPNLYWYRQAAGRGLQLLFYSVGIGQISSEVPQNLSASRPQDRQFILSSKKLLLSDSGFYLCAWGTDRGDQPQHFGDGTRLSIL.

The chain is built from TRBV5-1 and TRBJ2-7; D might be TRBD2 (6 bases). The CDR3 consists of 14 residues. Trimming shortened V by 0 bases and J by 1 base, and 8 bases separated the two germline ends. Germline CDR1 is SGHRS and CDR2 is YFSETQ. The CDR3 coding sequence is TGCGCCAGCAGCTTGGCCGGGACTTCCTACGAGCAGTACTTC. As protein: CASSLAGTSYEQYF.

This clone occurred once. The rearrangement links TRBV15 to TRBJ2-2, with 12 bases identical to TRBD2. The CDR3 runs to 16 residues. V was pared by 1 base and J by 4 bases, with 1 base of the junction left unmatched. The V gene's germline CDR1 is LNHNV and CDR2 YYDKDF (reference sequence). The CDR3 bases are TGTGCCACCAGCAGAGGGACTAGCGGGGTCACCGGGGAGCTGTTTTTT. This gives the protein CATSRGTSGVTGELFF.

The CDR3 coding sequence is TGTGCCAGCAGTTACTCGAGGCTTCAGCCCCAGCATTTT. It codes for CASSYSRLQPQHF. The chain combines TRBV6-5 with TRBJ1-5; D gene uncertain. The germline V and J ends were trimmed by 0 bases and 6 bases, with 6 bases remaining between them. The CDR3 sequence is 13 residues long. CDR1 and CDR2 (germline): MNHEY, SVGAGI.

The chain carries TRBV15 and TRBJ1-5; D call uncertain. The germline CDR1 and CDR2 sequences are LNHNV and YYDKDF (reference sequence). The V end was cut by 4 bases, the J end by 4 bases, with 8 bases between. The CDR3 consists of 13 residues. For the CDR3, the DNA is TGTGCCACCAGCATGGCGTATAATCAGCCCCAGCATTTT. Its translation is CATSMAYNQPQHF.

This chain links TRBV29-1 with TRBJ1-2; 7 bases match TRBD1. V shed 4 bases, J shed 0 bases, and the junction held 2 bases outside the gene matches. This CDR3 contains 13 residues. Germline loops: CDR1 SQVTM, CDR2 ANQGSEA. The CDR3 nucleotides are TGCAGCGTTGCGGGACAGACTAACTATGGCTACACCTTC. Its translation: CSVAGQTNYGYTF.

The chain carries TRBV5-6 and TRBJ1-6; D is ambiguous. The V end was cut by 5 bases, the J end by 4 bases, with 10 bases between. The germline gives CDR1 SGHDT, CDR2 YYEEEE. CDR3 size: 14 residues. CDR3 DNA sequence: TGTGCCAGCAGGGGAGAGGATTATAATTCACCCCTCCACTTT. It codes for CASRGEDYNSPLHF.

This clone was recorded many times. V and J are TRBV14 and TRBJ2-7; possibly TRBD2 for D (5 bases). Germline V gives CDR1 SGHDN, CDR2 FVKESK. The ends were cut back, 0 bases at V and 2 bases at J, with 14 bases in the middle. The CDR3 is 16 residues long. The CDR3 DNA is TGTGCCAGCAGCCAAGATAAGTTGAGGGCCCCCTACGAGCAGTACTTC. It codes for CASSQDKLRAPYEQYF.

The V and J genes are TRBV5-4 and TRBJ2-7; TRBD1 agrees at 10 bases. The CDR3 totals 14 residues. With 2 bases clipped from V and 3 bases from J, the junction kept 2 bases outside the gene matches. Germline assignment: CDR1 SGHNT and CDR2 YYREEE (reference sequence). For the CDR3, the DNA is TGTGCCAGCAGCTTCGACAGGGGGCTCTACGAGCAGTACTTC. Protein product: CASSFDRGLYEQYF. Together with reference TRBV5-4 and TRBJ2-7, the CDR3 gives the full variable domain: ETGVTQSPTHLIKTRGQQVTLRCSSQSGHNTVSWYQQALGQGPQFIFQYYREEENGRGNFPPRFSGLQFPNYSSELNVNALELDDSALYLCASSFDRGLYEQYFGPGTRLTVT.